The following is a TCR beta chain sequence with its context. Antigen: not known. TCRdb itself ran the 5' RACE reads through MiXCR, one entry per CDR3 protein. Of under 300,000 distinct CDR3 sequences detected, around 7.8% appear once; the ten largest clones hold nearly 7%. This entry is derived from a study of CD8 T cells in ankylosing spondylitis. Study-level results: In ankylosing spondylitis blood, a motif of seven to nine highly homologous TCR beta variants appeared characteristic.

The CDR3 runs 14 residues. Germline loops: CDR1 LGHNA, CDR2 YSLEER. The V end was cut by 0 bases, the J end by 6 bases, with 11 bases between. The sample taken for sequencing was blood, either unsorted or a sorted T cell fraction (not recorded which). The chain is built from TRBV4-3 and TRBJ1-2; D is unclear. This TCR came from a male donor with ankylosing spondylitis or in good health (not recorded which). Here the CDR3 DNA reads TGCGCCAGCAGCCAAGATAAGGGTACTCATGGCTACACCTTC. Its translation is CASSQDKGTHGYTF.